A selection of T cell receptor beta chains follows, all from one sample in a study of pediatric ulcerative colitis. Profiling relied on immunoSEQ multiplex PCR, and the TCRdb table lists in-frame clones only, not all of them. The sample carries 10,000 or so clones, 80% to 90% recorded once. The sequenced sample was blood. All receptors derive from a girl aged 5 to 17 with moderate ulcerative colitis. Both conserved end residues are part of each CDR3.

v_gene	j_gene	CDR3aa
TRBV28	TRBJ1-5	CASSPPGRNRGEGNQPQHF
TRBV7-9	TRBJ1-1	CASSRGRLEAFF
TRBV20-1	TRBJ1-2	CSAPGLYGYTF
TRBV7-9	TRBJ2-1	CASVKSSYNEQFF
TRBV7-2	TRBJ1-3	CASSLGGGAGNTIYF
TRBV9	TRBJ2-7	CASSLEQGISHEQYF
TRBV4-1	TRBJ1-3	CASSQHPARGGAGNTIYF
TRBV19	TRBJ1-1	CASTSANTEAFF
TRBV7-8	TRBJ1-1	CASSLGPFTEAFF
TRBV28	TRBJ2-1	CASSLGGENNEQFF
TRBV10-1	TRBJ1-1	CASSEQRQGREAFF
TRBV27	TRBJ1-6	CASSLLRSPLHF
TRBV9	TRBJ1-1	CASSVEIGTNTEAFF
TRBV12-5	TRBJ1-1	CASGLVGTGDTEAFF
TRBV9	TRBJ2-1	CASSVTSFSYNEQFF
TRBV6-6	TRBJ2-7	CASTLAGPSYEQYF
TRBV18	TRBJ2-7	CASSQGGGVAYEQYF
TRBV6-6	TRBJ2-7	CASSPTRQGAVNEQYF
TRBV28	TRBJ1-2	CASREGGSGYTF
TRBV7-9	TRBJ1-1	CASSSGSRGLLGGAFF
TRBV10-3	TRBJ2-3	CAISVAGGNTDTQYF
TRBV28	TRBJ2-6	CASSLGGSGANVLTF